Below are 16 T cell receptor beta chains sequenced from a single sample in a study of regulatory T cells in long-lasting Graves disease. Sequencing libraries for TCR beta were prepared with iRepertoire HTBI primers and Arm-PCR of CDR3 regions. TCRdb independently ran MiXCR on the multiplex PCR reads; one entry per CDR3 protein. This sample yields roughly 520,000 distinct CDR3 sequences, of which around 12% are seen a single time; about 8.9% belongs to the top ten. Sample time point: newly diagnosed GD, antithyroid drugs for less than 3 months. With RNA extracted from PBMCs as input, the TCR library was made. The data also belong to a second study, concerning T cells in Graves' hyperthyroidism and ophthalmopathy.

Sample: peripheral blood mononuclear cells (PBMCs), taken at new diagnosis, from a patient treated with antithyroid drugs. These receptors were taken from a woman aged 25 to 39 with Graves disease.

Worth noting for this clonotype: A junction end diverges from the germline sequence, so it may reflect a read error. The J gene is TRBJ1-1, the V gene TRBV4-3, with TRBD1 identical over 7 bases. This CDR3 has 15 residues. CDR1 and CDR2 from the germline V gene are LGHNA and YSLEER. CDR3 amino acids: CANSQDRDPNTEAFF. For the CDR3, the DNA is TGCGCCAACAGCCAAGACAGGGACCCGAACACTGAAGCTTTCTTT.

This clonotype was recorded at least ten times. The CDR3, as DNA: TGTGCCAGCAGTACCCACGACAGGGCCCCGGGCAATGAGCAGTTCTTC. It is translated as CASSTHDRAPGNEQFF. V usage is TRBV28 and J usage is TRBJ2-1; 7 bases are a match to TRBD1. Trimming cost V 5 bases and J 6 bases; bases outside gene matches: 13. Germline V gene sequence: CDR1 MDHEN, CDR2 SYDVKM. CDR3 length equals 16 residues.

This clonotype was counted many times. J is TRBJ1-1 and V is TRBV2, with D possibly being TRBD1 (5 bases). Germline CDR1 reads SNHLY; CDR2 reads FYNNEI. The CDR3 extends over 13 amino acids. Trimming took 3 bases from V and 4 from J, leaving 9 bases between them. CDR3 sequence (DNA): TGTGCCAGCAGTGACCAGGGTGCCACTGAAGCTTTCTTT. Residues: CASSDQGATEAFF. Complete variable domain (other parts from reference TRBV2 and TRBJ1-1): EPEVTQTPSHQVTQMGQEVILRCVPISNHLYFYWYRQILGQKVEFLVSFYNNEISEKSEIFDDQFSVERPDGSNFTLKIRSTKLEDSAMYFCASSDQGATEAFFGQGTRLTVV.

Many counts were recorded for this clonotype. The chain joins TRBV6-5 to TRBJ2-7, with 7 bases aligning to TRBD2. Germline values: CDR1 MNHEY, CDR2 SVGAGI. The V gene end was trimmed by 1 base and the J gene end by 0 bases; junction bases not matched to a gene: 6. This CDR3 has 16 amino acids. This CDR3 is CASSYYGGGSSYEQYF. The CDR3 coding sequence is TGTGCCAGCAGTTACTACGGCGGGGGTAGCTCCTACGAGCAGTACTTC.

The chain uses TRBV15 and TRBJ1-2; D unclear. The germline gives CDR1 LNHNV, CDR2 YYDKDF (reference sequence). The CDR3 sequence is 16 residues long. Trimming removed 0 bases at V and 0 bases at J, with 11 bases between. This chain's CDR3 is CATSRDQDEANYGYTF. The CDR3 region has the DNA TGTGCCACCAGCAGAGATCAGGACGAAGCTAACTATGGCTACACCTTC.

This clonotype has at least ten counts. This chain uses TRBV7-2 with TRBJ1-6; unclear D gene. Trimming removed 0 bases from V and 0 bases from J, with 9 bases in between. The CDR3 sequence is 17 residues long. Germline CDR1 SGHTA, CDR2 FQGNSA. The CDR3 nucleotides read TGTGCCAGCAGCTTAGCGCTGGCGAGCTCCTATAATTCACCCCTCCACTTT. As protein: CASSLALASSYNSPLHF.

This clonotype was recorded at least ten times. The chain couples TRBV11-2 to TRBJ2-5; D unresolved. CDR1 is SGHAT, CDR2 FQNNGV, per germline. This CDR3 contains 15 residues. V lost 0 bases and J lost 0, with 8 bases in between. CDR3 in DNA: TGTGCCAGCAGCTTAGAATGGGGTGACCAAGAGACCCAGTACTTC. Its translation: CASSLEWGDQETQYF.

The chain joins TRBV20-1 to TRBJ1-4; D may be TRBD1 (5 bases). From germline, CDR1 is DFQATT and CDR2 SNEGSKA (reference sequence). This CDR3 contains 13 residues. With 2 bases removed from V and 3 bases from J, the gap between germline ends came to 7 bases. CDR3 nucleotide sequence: TGCAGTGCTAGAAGGGGATCTAATGAAAAACTGTTTTTT. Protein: CSARRGSNEKLFF.

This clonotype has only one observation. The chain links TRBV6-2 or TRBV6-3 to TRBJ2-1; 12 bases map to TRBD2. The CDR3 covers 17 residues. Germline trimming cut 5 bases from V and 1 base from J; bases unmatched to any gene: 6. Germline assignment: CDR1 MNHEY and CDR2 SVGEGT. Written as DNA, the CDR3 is TGTGCCAGCAGTGTCCGACTAGCGGGAGTATCCTACAATGAGCAGTTCTTC. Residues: CASSVRLAGVSYNEQFF.

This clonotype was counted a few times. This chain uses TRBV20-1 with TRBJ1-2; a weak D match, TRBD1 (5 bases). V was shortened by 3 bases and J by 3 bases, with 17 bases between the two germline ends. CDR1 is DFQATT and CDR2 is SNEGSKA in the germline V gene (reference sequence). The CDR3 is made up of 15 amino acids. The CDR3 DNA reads TGCAGTGCTAGGGGTGTTAACGGGGGATACTATGGCTACACCTTC. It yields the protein CSARGVNGGYYGYTF.

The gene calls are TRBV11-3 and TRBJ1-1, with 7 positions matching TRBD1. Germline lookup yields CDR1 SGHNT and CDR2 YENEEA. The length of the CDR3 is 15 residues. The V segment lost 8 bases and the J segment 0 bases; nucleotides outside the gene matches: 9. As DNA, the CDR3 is TGTGCCAGCGGCGACAGGGACTTCTTGAACACTGAAGCTTTCTTT. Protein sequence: CASGDRDFLNTEAFF.

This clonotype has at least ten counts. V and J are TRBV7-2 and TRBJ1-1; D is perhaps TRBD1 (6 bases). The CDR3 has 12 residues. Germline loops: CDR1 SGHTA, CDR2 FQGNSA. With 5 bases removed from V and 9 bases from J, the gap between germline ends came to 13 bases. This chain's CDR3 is CASSPPTGQAFF. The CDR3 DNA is TGTGCCAGCAGCCCCCCCACAGGGCAAGCTTTCTTT.

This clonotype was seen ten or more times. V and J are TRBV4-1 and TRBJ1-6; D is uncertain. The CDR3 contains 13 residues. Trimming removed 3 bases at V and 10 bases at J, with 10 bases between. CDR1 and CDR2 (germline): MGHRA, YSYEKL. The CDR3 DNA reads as TGCGCCAGCAGCCAGACACCGCCCTCACCCCTCCACTTT. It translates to CASSQTPPSPLHF.

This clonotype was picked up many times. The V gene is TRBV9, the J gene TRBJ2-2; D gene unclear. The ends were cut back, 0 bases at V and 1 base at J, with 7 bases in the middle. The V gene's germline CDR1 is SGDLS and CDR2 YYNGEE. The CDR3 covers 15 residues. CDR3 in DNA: TGTGCCAGCAGCGTAGGACACGTGAACACCGGGGAGCTGTTTTTT. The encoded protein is CASSVGHVNTGELFF.

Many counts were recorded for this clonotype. The CDR3 sequence is CASSLSGRGETEAFF. The CDR3 nucleotides read TGTGCCAGCAGCTTAAGCGGCAGGGGGGAAACTGAAGCTTTCTTT. This rearrangement joins TRBV7-2 to TRBJ1-1, with 7 positions matching TRBD1. The length of the CDR3 is 15 residues. V lost 2 bases, J lost 5 bases, and 8 bases stayed unmatched. Germline V gene lookup returns CDR1 SGHTA and CDR2 FQGNSA. Filled out from reference TRBV7-2 and TRBJ1-1, the complete variable domain reads GAGVSQSPSNKVTEKGKDVELRCDPISGHTALYWYRQSLGQGLEFLIYFQGNSAPDKSGLPSDRFSAERTGGSVSTLTIQRTQQEDSAVYLCASSLSGRGETEAFFGQGTRLTVV.

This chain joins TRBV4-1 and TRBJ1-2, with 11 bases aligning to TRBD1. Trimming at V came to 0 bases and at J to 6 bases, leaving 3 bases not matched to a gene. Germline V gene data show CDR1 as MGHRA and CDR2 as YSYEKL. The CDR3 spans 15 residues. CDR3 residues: CASSQEDRGLHGYTF. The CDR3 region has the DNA TGCGCCAGCAGCCAAGAGGACAGGGGGCTCCATGGCTACACCTTC.